This T cell receptor (beta chain) emerged from a study of Graves' ophthalmopathy and Graves' hyperthyroidism. The overall study: Hyperthyroidism was considered stable when no ophthalmopathy appeared within 18 months of follow-up. Findings of the study overall: The model achieved roughly 69% sensitivity and around 72% specificity for ophthalmopathy progression.

The CDR3 contains 14 residues. The J segment lost 8 bases and the V segment lost 10 bases, leaving 12 bases of the junction unmatched. CDR1 is SGHAT, CDR2 FQNNGV, per germline. Beta-chain TCR CDR3 regions were amplified from RNA transcripts. Scientists carried out first-round RT-PCR using HTBI primers and then a second-round multiplex PCR. TCRdb reprocessed the multiplex PCR reads via MiXCR and lists one record per CDR3 protein. Of approximately 540,000 distinct CDR3 sequences in the sample, about 35% were seen once. At least ten counts were recorded for this clonotype. The target antigen is unknown. Newly diagnosed hyperthyroidism donors, aged 18 to 65, duration under 2 months. Symptoms, serum thyroxine and TRAb, thyroid ultrasound, and orbital computed tomography formed the diagnostic basis.

This clonotype was sampled from an adult man with Graves' hyperthyroidism. The material sequenced was peripheral blood or thyroid tissue (not recorded which). This chain links TRBV11-2 with TRBJ1-4; 8 nucleotides align to TRBD1. The CDR3 DNA follows: TGTGCCACCCGTGGACAGGGCAGGAAGGAAAAACTGTTTTTT. This encodes CATRGQGRKEKLFF.